This paragraph covers one T cell receptor beta chain sequence. Antigen specificity is unknown. This sample stems from a study of T-cell memory formation after mild COVID-19. General study findings and limits: Contracting clones, day 15 to 85, had balanced CD4/CD8, and later expanders favored CD4+. Among contracting clones, CD4+ were mainly CM/EM and CD8+ enriched in EMRA.

TCRdb independently ran MiXCR on the 5' RACE reads; one entry per CDR3 protein. In the table there are roughly 100,000 distinct CDR3 sequences, about a sixth of which are singletons. This CDR3 region has 15 residues. V gave up 2 bases and J gave up 1 base, with 11 bases separating them. The germline gives CDR1 SGHVS, CDR2 FNYEAQ. The chain recombines TRBV7-6 with TRBJ1-1, with D unclear. The clonotype originates from an adult woman who had mild COVID-19 (a few samples of this study predate the infection). Cell type and time point are not known. Sequenced: PBMCs or a T cell subset sorted from them (not recorded which). CDR3 DNA sequence: TGTGCCAGCAGCTTATCGGGATACGAGAACACTGAAGCTTTCTTT. Its translation is CASSLSGYENTEAFF.